This TCR beta chain was documented in a study of read filtering for tumor transcriptome and immune sequencing. This clonotype has at least ten counts. The library was built from about 400 ng RNA with molecular barcoded adaptors for alpha/delta and beta/gamma chains. TCRdb reprocessed the reads via MiXCR and lists one record per CDR3 protein. The data contain fewer than 30,000 distinct CDR3 sequences, about 20% of them singletons. The CDR3 runs 15 residues. V gave up 0 bases and J gave up 1 base; unmatched junction bases: 2. The germline V gene encodes CDR1 SGHVS and CDR2 FNYEAQ. The origin of this receptor is a donor at least 40 years old with multiple myeloma. What was sequenced was a population of CD138-negative cells sorted from bone marrow. The chain joins TRBV7-6 to TRBJ1-1, with TRBD1 identical over 7 bases. The CDR3 bases are TGTGCCAGCAGCTTAGCCGGGACAGCGAACACTGAAGCTTTCTTT. Its protein is CASSLAGTANTEAFF.